This entry describes one TCR beta chain. Its antigen is still unknown. The sample comes from a study of a mutant IDH1 vaccine in newly diagnosed glioma. Overall study context: Vaccines were begun 4-6 weeks after radiotherapy alone, or with temozolomide cycles. Receipt of radiotherapy, temozolomide, or both preceded the study, and most received both.

Looked up from germline, CDR1 is SQVTM and CDR2 is ANQGSEA. Trimming pared 7 bases from V and 0 bases from J, leaving 16 bases between. CDR3 length: 16 residues. Profiling relied on immunoSEQ multiplex PCR, and the TCRdb table lists in-frame clones only, not all of them. The table has approximately 44,000 clones, about three quarters seen once. As for time point: week 35, safety follow-up. The vaccine gave 300 ug of a 20-mer mutant IDH1 peptide subcutaneously per dose. This receptor was obtained from a man in his forties with glioma. The gene calls are TRBV29-1 and TRBJ2-6; no firm D call. The starting material was PBMCs, obtained from a glioma patient whose treatment included an IDH1 peptide vaccine. The CDR3 here is CSAAVDVDSGANVLTF. The CDR3 bases are TGCAGCGCCGCCGTGGACGTGGACTCTGGGGCCAACGTCCTGACTTTC.